These 17 T cell receptor beta chains were sequenced from one sample in a study of cytomegalovirus exposure and HLA in healthy donors. PCR used 60 Vbeta primers and 13 Jbeta primers. Measured with immunoSEQ multiplex PCR; TCRdb has only the in-frame clones, and not every one. Found here are about 190,000 clones, over 70% of them singletons; the top ten hold approximately 3.9%. Sequencing was carried out using PBMCs. The source of these receptors is a man aged 50-59 years in good health and CMV-seronegative.

J is TRBJ1-5 and V is TRBV6-1; D unresolved. The germline V gene has CDR1 MNHNS and CDR2 SASEGT. The CDR3 length is 11 residues. Trimming cost V 8 bases and J 4 bases, with 6 bases left between them. The CDR3 is CASGLNQPQHF. The DNA for the CDR3 is TGTGCCAGCGGACTTAATCAGCCCCAGCATTTT.

The J gene is TRBJ2-7, the V gene TRBV6-5, with D maybe TRBD2 (7 bases). Germline V gene data show CDR1 as MNHEY and CDR2 as SVGAGI. This CDR3 is 14 amino acids long. V was cut by 6 bases and J by 5 bases, with 17 bases left in between. CDR3 sequence reads: CASRDRGGDHEQYF. CDR3 in DNA: TGTGCCAGCAGAGATAGGGGGGGCGACCACGAGCAGTACTTC.

The V gene is TRBV7-3, the J gene TRBJ1-4; TRBD1 matches at 10 bases. Germline CDR1 is SGHTA and CDR2 is FQGTGA. J was trimmed by 7 bases and V by 0 bases; bases with no gene match: 8. The CDR3 runs 17 residues. CDR3 sequence reads: CASSLTGTGAVGEKLFF. The CDR3 region has the DNA TGTGCCAGCAGCTTAACCGGGACAGGGGCGGTCGGTGAAAAACTGTTTTTT.

This rearrangement joins TRBV21-1 to TRBJ1-4; the DNA was not compared with TRBD1, the D call given in the table. TRBV21-1 is a listed pseudogene. The length of the CDR3 is 14 residues. The CDR3 bases are TGTGCCAGCAGCAACCAGGACAGGGGTGAAAAACTGTTTTTT. As protein: CASSNQDRGEKLFF.

The rearrangement uses TRBV5-6 and TRBJ1-1, with D tentatively TRBD1 (5 bases). The CDR3 contains 15 residues. V was pared by 4 bases and J by 4 bases, with 17 bases between. Germline V gene lookup returns CDR1 SGHDT and CDR2 YYEEEE. This CDR3 is CASSLIGQQGTEAFF. The CDR3 nucleotides are TGTGCCAGCAGCCTTATTGGCCAGCAGGGCACTGAAGCTTTCTTT.

J is TRBJ1-6 and V is TRBV27; no clear D. The CDR3 spans 13 residues. The germline gives CDR1 MNHEY, CDR2 SMNVEV (reference sequence). V was trimmed by 2 bases and J by 7 bases, leaving 6 bases between them. In DNA form, the CDR3 reads TGTGCCAGCAGTTTACGCGAGAATTCACCCCTCCACTTT. Residues: CASSLRENSPLHF.

The V and J genes are TRBV6-5 and TRBJ2-1; tentatively, D is TRBD2 (6 bases). The length of the CDR3 is 15 residues. V dropped 10 bases and J dropped 2 bases, with 18 bases sitting between them. The germline gives CDR1 MNHEY, CDR2 SVGAGI. The CDR3 region has the DNA TGTGCCACCCGGAAGGAGGGGCGGCCCTACAATGAGCAGTTCTTC. This codes for CATRKEGRPYNEQFF.

The chain carries TRBV6-1 and TRBJ2-7; D is possibly TRBD2 (6 bases). Germline V gene sequence: CDR1 MNHNS, CDR2 SASEGT. The CDR3 has 16 residues. Between the trimmed V and J ends, which lost 3 bases and 4 bases, there was a span of 19 bases. DNA of the CDR3: TGTGCCAGCAGTGACGGGACTCCGAGCGTTTTTTACGAGCAGTACTTC. This translates into CASSDGTPSVFYEQYF.

The genes are TRBV5-1 and TRBJ1-4, with D maybe TRBD1 (6 bases). V dropped 3 bases and J dropped 11 bases, with 17 bases sitting between them. This CDR3 region has 14 residues. Looked up from germline, CDR1 is SGHRS and CDR2 is YFSETQ. The CDR3: CASSSGQSVEKLFF. The CDR3 DNA follows: TGCGCCAGCAGCTCGGGACAAAGTGTTGAGAAACTGTTTTTT.

By proportion, this clone is medium-sized. The genes are TRBV7-9 and TRBJ1-2; 11 bases fit TRBD1. Germline trimming cut 5 bases from V and 4 bases from J; bases unmatched to any gene: 6. Germline-derived CDR1 and CDR2 are SEHNR and FQNEAQ (reference sequence). This CDR3 is 15 amino acids long. The CDR3 loop reads CASSTRTGGGYGYTF. The CDR3 nucleotides are TGTGCCAGCAGCACAAGGACAGGGGGCGGCTATGGCTACACCTTC.

The chain uses TRBV10-2 and TRBJ1-2, with D uncertain. The CDR3 runs to 11 residues. Germline CDR1 is WSHSY and CDR2 is SAAADI. The V and J ends lost 11 bases and 8 bases respectively, with 15 bases between them. The CDR3 bases are TGCGCCGTTTACTCTCCGGGGGGCTACACCTTC. This encodes CAVYSPGGYTF.

The chain employs TRBV29-1 and TRBJ2-7; 9 nucleotides line up with TRBD1. The CDR3 length is 15 residues. Germline CDR1 SQVTM, CDR2 ANQGSEA. V lost 1 base, J lost 2 bases, and 6 bases stayed unmatched. CDR3 in amino acids: CSVEGGGQGTYEQYF. CDR3 sequence (DNA): TGCAGCGTTGAAGGGGGGGGACAGGGCACCTACGAGCAGTACTTC.

This chain joins TRBV4-3 and TRBJ1-4; D is undetermined. This CDR3 has 16 amino acids. Germline CDR1 reads LGHNA; CDR2 reads YSLEER. V was pared by 0 bases and J by 8 bases, with 16 bases between. The CDR3 DNA is TGCGCCAGCAGCCAAGATTTCAATGACTTTGGGGAAAAACTGTTTTTT. Translation: CASSQDFNDFGEKLFF.

The chain couples TRBV7-9 to TRBJ1-6; the D gene is possibly TRBD1 (6 bases). Trimming took off 5 bases at V and 0 bases at J, with 17 bases between the two ends. CDR3 length: 18 residues. Germline CDR1 is SEHNR and CDR2 is FQNEAQ (reference sequence). In DNA, the CDR3 is TGTGCCAGCAGCCTTGAAGGGACACAGAGCTCCTATAATTCACCCCTCCACTTT. This codes for CASSLEGTQSSYNSPLHF.

A single count supports this clone. The rearrangement joins TRBV6-5 to TRBJ2-1; perhaps TRBD2 as D (5 bases). The V and J ends lost 6 bases and 4 bases respectively, with 7 bases between them. This CDR3 is built from 12 residues. Looked up from germline, CDR1 is MNHEY and CDR2 is SVGAGI. This chain's CDR3 is CASRDLYNEQFF. The CDR3 DNA is TGTGCCAGCAGGGACTTATACAATGAGCAGTTCTTC.

The chain couples TRBV21-1 to TRBJ1-1. TRBV21-1 is a known pseudogene. The CDR3 is 14 amino acids. DNA for the CDR3: TGTGCCAGCAGCAAAACGGGTAGGAACACTGAAGCTTTCTTT. Protein sequence: CASSKTGRNTEAFF.

The J gene is TRBJ1-5, the V gene TRBV9; TRBD1 agrees at 7 bases. CDR3 length equals 15 residues. Germline trimming cut 3 bases from V and 2 bases from J; bases unmatched to any gene: 5. Germline assignment: CDR1 SGDLS and CDR2 YYNGEE. CDR3 DNA: TGTGCCAGCAGCGCGACAGGGCATGGCAATCAGCCCCAGCATTTT. The encoded protein is CASSATGHGNQPQHF.